Described below is a single T cell receptor (beta chain) sequence and its context. Its antigen is not known. Amplification of TCR alpha and beta CDR3 regions from RNA used iRepertoire nested multiplex PCR. Input was roughly 85-400 ng of tissue mRNA or PBMC total RNA. TCRdb reanalysed the multiplex PCR reads using MiXCR and keeps one entry per CDR3 protein. Found here are under 200,000 distinct CDR3 sequences, 43% of them singletons; the top ten hold roughly 5.5%. This sample is part of a study of glioma-infiltrating T cells. Findings and caveats of the study: Non-neoplastic patients had below-expected tissue-blood divergence, while all gliomas exceeded expectation. Tissue and blood shared very few CDR3 sequences.

The CDR3 runs 19 residues. The germline gives CDR1 MNHEY, CDR2 SMNVEV (reference sequence). Losses at the gene ends were 6 bases for V and 7 bases for J; bases not matched to a gene: 23. Sample: glioma tissue, nonneoplastic brain tissue, or PBMCs (not recorded which). The clonotype originates from a human donor with low-grade glioma or glioblastoma, undergoing nonglioma brain surgery, or in good health (not recorded which). The chain combines TRBV27 with TRBJ2-1; 8 positions agree with TRBD2. The CDR3 DNA reads TGTGCCAGCAGCGAACCAAGGAGGATTAGCGGGAAAATATCGAATGAGCAGTTCTTC. Protein sequence: CASSEPRRISGKISNEQFF.